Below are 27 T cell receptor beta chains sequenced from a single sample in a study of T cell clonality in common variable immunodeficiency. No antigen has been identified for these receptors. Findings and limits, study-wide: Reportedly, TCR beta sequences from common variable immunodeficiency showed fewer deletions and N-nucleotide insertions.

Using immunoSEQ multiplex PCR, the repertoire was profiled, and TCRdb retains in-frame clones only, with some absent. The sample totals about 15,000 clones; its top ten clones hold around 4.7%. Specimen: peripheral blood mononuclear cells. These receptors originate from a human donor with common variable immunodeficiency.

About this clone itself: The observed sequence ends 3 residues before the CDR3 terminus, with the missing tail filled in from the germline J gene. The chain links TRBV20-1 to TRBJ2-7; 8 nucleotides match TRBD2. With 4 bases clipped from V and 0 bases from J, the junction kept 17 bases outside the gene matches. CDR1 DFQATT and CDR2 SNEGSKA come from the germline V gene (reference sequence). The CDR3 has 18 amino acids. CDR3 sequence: CSATDGERGTQNSYEQYF. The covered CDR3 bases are TGCAGTGCTACCGACGGGGAGCGGGGGACCCAAAACTCCTACGAG.

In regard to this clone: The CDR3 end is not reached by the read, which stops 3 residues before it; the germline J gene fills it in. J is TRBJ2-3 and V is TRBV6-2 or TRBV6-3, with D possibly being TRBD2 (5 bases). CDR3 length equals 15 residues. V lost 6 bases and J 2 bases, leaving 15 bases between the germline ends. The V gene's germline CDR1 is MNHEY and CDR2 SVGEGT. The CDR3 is CASSPSGVSTDTQYF. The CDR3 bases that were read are TGTGCCAGCAGCCCGTCCGGGGTTTCCACAGATACG.

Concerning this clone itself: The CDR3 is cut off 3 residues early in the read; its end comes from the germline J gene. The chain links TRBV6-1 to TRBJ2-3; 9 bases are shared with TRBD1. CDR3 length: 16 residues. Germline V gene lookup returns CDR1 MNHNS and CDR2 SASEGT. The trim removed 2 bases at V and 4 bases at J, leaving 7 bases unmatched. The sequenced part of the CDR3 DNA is TGTGCCAGCAGTGAAAGGGGACAGGGAGGTTCAGATACG. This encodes CASSERGQGGSDT. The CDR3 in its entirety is CASSERGQGGSDTQYF.

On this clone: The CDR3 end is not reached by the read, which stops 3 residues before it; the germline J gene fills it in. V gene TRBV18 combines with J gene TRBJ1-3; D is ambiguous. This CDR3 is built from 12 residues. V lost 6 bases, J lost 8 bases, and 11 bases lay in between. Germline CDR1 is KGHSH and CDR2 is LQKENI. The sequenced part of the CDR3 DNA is TGTGCCAGCTCCCCTGGCGGAGACACC. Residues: CASSPGGDT. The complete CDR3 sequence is CASSPGGDTIYF.

CDR3 bases read: TGCAGTGCTCAGGTGGCTAGCGGGGGGGACTACGAG. It translates to CSAQVASGGDYE. In full, the CDR3 reads CSAQVASGGDYEQYF. The J gene is TRBJ2-7, the V gene TRBV20-1; TRBD2 agrees at 12 bases. From the germline J gene comes the end of the CDR3, since the read stops 3 residues before it. The trim removed 5 bases at V and 3 bases at J, leaving 8 bases unmatched. Germline values: CDR1 DFQATT, CDR2 SNEGSKA (reference sequence). This CDR3 spans 15 amino acids.

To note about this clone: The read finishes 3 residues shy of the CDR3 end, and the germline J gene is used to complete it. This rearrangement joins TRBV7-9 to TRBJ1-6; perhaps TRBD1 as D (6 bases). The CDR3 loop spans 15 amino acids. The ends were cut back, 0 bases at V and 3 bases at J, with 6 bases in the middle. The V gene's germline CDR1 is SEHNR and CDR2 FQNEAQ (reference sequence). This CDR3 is CASSLADSYNSPLHF. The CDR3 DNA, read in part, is TGTGCCAGCAGCTTAGCGGACAGCTATAATTCACCC.

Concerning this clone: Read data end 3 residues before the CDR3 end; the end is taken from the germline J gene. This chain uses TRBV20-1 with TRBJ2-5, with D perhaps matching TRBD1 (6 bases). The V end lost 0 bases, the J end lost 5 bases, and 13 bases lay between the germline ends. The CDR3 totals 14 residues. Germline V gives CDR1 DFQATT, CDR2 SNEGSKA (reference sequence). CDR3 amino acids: CSARDIQGGETQYF. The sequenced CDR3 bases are TGCAGTGCTAGAGACATACAGGGTGGGGAGACC.

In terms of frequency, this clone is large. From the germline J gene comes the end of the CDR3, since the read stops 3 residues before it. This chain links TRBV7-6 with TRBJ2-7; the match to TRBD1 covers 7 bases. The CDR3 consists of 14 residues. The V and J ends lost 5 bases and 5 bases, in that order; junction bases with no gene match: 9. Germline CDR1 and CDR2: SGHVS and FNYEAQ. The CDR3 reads CASSDTGVGNEQYF. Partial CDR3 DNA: TGTGCCAGCAGCGATACAGGGGTAGGGAACGAG. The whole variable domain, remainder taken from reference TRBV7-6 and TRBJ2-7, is GAGVSQSPRYKVTKRGQDVALRCDPISGHVSLYWYRQALGQGPEFLTYFNYEAQQDKSGLPNDRFSAERPEGSISTLTIQRTEQRDSAMYRCASSDTGVGNEQYFGPGTRLTVT.

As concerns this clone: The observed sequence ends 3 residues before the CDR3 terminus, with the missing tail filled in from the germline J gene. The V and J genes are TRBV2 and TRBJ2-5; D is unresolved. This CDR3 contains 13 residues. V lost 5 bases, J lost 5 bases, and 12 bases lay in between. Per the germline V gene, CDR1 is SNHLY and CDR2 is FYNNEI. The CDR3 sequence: CASSIDSEETQYF. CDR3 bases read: TGTGCCAGCAGTATAGATTCTGAGGAGACC.

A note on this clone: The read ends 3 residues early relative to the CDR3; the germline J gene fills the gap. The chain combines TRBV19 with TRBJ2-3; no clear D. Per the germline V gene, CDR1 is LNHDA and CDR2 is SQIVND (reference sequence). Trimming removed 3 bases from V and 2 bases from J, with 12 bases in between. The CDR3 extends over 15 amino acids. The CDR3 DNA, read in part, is TGTGCCAGTAGTATCTCGGCGGCAGACACAGATACG. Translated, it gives CASSISAADTDT. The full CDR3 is CASSISAADTDTQYF. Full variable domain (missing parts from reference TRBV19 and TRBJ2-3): DGGITQSPKYLFRKEGQNVTLSCEQNLNHDAMYWYRQDPGQGLRLIYYSQIVNDFQKGDIAEGYSVSREKKESFPLTVTSAQKNPTAFYLCASSISAADTDTQYFGPGTRLTVL.

CDR3 bases read: TGTGCCAGCTCACTCGCGGGGACAGGGGAGACTGAA. Translating gives CASSLAGTGETE. The entire CDR3 reads CASSLAGTGETEAFF. J is TRBJ1-1 and V is TRBV18; 10 nucleotides align to TRBD1. The observed sequence ends 3 residues before the CDR3 terminus, with the missing tail filled in from the germline J gene. V lost 4 bases, J lost 5 bases, and 7 bases stayed unmatched. Germline lookup yields CDR1 KGHSH and CDR2 LQKENI. CDR3 size: 15 residues.

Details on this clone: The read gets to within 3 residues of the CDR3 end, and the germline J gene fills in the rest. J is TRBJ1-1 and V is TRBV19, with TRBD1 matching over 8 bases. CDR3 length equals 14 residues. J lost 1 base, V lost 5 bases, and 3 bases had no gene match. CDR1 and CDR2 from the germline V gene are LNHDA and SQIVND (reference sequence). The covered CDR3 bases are TGTGCCAGTAGTTGGGGGACAGGGAACACTGAA. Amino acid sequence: CASSWGTGNTE. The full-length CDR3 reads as CASSWGTGNTEAFF. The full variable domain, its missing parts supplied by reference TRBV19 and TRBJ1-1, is DGGITQSPKYLFRKEGQNVTLSCEQNLNHDAMYWYRQDPGQGLRLIYYSQIVNDFQKGDIAEGYSVSREKKESFPLTVTSAQKNPTAFYLCASSWGTGNTEAFFGQGTRLTVV.

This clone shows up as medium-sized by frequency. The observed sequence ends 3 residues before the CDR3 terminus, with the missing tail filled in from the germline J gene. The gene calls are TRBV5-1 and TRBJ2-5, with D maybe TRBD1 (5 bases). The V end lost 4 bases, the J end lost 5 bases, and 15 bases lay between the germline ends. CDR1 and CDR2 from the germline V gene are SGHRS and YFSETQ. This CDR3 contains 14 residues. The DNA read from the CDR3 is TGCGCCAGCAGCCCCAGACAGCTCTGGGAGACC. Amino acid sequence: CASSPRQLWET. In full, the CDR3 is CASSPRQLWETQYF.

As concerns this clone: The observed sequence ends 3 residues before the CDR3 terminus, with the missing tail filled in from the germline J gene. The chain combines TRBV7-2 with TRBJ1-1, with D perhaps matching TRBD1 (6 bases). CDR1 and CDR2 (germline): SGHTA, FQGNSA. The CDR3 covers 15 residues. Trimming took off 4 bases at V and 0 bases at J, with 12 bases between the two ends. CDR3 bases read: TGTGCCAGCAGCTCCCGGGACAACATGAACACTGAA. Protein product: CASSSRDNMNTE. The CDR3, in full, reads CASSSRDNMNTEAFF. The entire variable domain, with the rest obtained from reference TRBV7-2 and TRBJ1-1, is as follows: GAGVSQSPSNKVTEKGKDVELRCDPISGHTALYWYRQSLGQGLEFLIYFQGNSAPDKSGLPSDRFSAERTGGSVSTLTIQRTQQEDSAVYLCASSSRDNMNTEAFFGQGTRLTVV.

Here the CDR3 reads CASSSTGLETQYF. Partial CDR3 DNA: TGCGCCAGCAGCTCGACAGGGTTGGAGACC. The rearrangement links TRBV5-1 to TRBJ2-5; 7 positions agree with TRBD1. The observed sequence ends 3 residues before the CDR3 terminus, with the missing tail filled in from the germline J gene. CDR1 is SGHRS and CDR2 is YFSETQ in the germline V gene. The CDR3 contains 13 residues. The V gene end was trimmed by 3 bases and the J gene end by 5 bases; junction bases not matched to a gene: 4.

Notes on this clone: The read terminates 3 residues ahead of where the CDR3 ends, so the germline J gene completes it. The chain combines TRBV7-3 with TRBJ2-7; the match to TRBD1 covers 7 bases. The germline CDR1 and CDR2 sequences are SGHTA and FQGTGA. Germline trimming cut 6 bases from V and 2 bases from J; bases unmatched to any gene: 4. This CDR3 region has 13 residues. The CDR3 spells CASRGQYAYEQYF. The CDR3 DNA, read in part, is TGTGCCAGCAGGGGACAGTACGCCTACGAG. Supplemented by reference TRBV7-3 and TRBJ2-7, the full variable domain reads GAGVSQTPSNKVTEKGKYVELRCDPISGHTALYWYRQSLGQGPEFLIYFQGTGAADDSGLPNDRFFAVRPEGSVSTLKIQRTERGDSAVYLCASRGQYAYEQYFGPGTRLTVT.

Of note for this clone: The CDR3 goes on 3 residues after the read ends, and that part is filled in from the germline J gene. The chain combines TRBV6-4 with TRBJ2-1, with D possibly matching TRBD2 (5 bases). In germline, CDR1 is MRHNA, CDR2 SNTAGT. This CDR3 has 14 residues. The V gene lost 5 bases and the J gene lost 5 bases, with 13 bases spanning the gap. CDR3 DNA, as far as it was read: TGTGCCAGCAGTCCGACTATCGGTCACAATGAG. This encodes CASSPTIGHNE. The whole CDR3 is CASSPTIGHNEQFF.

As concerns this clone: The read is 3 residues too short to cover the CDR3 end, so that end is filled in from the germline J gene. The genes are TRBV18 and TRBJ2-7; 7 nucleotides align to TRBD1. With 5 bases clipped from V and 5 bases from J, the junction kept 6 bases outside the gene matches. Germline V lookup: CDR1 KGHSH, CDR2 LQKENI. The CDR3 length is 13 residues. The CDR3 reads CASSRGLENEQYF. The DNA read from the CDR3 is TGTGCCAGCTCAAGGGGGCTAGAGAACGAG.

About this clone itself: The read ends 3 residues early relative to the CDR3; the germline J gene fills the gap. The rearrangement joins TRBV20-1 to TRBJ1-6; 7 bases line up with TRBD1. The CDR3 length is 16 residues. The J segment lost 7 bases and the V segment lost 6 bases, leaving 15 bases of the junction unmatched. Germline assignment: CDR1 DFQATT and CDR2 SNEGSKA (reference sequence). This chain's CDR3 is CSAPSTHGQANSPLHF. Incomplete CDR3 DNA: TGCAGTGCCCCTTCTACCCACGGACAGGCCAATTCACCC.

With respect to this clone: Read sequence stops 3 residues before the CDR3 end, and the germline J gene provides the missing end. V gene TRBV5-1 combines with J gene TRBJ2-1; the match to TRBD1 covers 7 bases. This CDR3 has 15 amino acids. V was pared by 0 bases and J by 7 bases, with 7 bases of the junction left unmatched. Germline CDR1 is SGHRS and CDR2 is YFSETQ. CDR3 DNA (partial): TGCGCCAGCAGCTTGGATCCGACAGGGATGAATGAG. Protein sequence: CASSLDPTGMNE. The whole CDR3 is CASSLDPTGMNEQFF.

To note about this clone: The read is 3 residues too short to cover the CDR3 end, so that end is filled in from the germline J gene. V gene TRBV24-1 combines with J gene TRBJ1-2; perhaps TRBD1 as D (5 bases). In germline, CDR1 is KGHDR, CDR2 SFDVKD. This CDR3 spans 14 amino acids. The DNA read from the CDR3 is TGTGCCACCAGTGAGCAGGGTCCCAATCAGCCC. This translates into CATSEQGPNQP. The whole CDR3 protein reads CATSEQGPNQPYTF.

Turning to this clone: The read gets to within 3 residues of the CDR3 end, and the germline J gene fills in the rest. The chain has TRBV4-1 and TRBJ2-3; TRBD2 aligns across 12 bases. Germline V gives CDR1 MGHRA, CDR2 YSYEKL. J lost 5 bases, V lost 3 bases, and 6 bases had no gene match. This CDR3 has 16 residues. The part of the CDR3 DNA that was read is TGCGCCAGCAGCCACCTACTAGCGGGGGGTGGAGATACG. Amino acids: CASSHLLAGGGDT. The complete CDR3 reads CASSHLLAGGGDTQYF.

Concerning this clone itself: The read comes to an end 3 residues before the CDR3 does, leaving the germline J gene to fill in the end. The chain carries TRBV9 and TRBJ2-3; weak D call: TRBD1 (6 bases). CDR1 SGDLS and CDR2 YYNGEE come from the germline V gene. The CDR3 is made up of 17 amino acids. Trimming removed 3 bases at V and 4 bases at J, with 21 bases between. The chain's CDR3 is CASSALIRPQGSDTQYF. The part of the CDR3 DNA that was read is TGTGCCAGCAGCGCATTAATCCGGCCCCAGGGGTCAGATACG.

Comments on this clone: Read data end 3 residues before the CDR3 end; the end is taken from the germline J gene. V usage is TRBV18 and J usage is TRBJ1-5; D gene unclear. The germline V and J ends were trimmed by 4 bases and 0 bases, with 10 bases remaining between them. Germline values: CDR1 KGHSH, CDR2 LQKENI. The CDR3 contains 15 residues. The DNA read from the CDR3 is TGTGCCAGCTCACTGGGCAAAGATAGCAATCAGCCC. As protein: CASSLGKDSNQP. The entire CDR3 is CASSLGKDSNQPQHF.

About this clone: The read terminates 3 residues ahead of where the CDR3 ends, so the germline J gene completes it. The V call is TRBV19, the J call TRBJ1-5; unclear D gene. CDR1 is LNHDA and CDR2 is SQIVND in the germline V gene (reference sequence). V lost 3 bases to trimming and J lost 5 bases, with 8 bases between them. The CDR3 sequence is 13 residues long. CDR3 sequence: CASSMGRDQPQHF. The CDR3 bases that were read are TGTGCCAGTAGTATGGGTAGGGATCAGCCC.

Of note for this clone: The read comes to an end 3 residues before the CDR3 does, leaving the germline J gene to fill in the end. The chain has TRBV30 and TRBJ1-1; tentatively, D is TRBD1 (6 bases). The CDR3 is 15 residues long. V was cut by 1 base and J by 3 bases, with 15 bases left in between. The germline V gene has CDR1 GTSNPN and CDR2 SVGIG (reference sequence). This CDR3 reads CAWSGGQGIDTEAFF. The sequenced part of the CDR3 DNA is TGTGCCTGGAGTGGCGGGCAGGGGATTGACACTGAA.

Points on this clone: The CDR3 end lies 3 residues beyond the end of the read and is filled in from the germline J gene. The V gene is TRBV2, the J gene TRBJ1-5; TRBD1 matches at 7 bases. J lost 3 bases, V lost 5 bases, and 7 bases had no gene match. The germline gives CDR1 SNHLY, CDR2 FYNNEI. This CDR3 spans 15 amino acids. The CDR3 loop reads CASSRQGLNNQPQHF. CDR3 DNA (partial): TGTGCCAGCAGTCGACAGGGATTGAACAATCAGCCC.